These T cell receptor beta chains were read from a single sample in a study of T cells after yellow fever vaccination. TCRdb used MiXCR to reprocess the 5' RACE reads, holding one entry per CDR3 protein. The sample has 500,000 to 550,000 distinct CDR3 sequences, around a fifth seen once. The sequenced sample was PBMCs, obtained about 21 days after the first yellow fever vaccination. Every receptor here comes from a man aged 18 to 30 who received the YFV17D yellow fever vaccine. CDR3s include the opening cysteine and the closing phenylalanine or tryptophan. D genes are given only for firm matches. Only some rows state a clone size, as once, few, many or a class for expanded clones.

size	V	D	J	DNA	CDR3
NA	TRBV2	NA	TRBJ2-3	TGTGCCAGCAGGGAACAGACAGATACGCAGTATTTT	CASREQTDTQYF
few	TRBV7-2	NA	TRBJ2-7	TGTGCCAGCAGCTCTTTCGTCACGGTCGACGAGCAGTACTTC	CASSSFVTVDEQYF
NA	TRBV6-1	NA	TRBJ2-7	TGTGCCAGCAGTGAACTCCACGAGCAGTACTTC	CASSELHEQYF
NA	TRBV20-1	NA	TRBJ2-5	TGCAGTGCCAGGGCCCAGCGGGAGACCCAGTACTTC	CSARAQRETQYF
NA	TRBV20-1	NA	TRBJ2-5	TGCAGTGCTAGAGGGGTCGGCGCCAAGGGAGAGACCCAGTACTTC	CSARGVGAKGETQYF
few	TRBV5-1	NA	TRBJ2-5	TGCGCCAGCAGACCGGACACTCAAGAGACCCAGTACTTC	CASRPDTQETQYF
few	TRBV12-3/TRBV12-4	TRBD1	TRBJ2-5	TGTGCCAGCAGTAAGACAGGGGCGGAGACCCAGTACTTC	CASSKTGAETQYF
NA	TRBV28	NA	TRBJ1-2	TGTGCCGGTTACAGGGCCGGCTATGGCTACACCTTC	CAGYRAGYGYTF
NA	TRBV6-1	NA	TRBJ2-7	TGTGCCAGCAGCCACCCGGGGAGGGGGCTCTACGAGCAGTACTTC	CASSHPGRGLYEQYF
many	TRBV5-1	TRBD1	TRBJ1-1	TGCGCCAGCAGCCAGGAACAGGGGAATCTTGGAGCTTTCTTT	CASSQEQGNLGAFF
few	TRBV27	TRBD2	TRBJ2-1	TGTGCCAGTTTTTCCTTAGCGGGGGGCCCGACCAATGAGCAGTTCTTC	CASFSLAGGPTNEQFF
few	TRBV12-3/TRBV12-4	TRBD1	TRBJ2-1	TGTGCCAGCAGTTTAGGGCAGGGGGTCGATGAGCAGTTCTTC	CASSLGQGVDEQFF
NA	TRBV7-9	TRBD1	TRBJ1-2	TGTGCCAGCAGCTCCCCGGACAGGGCCTATGGCTACACCTTC	CASSSPDRAYGYTF
few	TRBV7-9	NA	TRBJ2-2	TGTGCCAGCAGCACCCTAGTCCTCTCGAACACCGGGGAGCTGTTTTTT	CASSTLVLSNTGELFF
few	TRBV5-1	NA	TRBJ1-2	TGCGCCAGCAGCTTGGGGGTGAGATATGGCTACACCTTC	CASSLGVRYGYTF
few	TRBV11-2	TRBD1	TRBJ2-7	TGTGCCAGCAGCTTAGGGACAGGGAACTCCTACGAGCAGTACTTC	CASSLGTGNSYEQYF
NA	TRBV12-3/TRBV12-4	NA	TRBJ1-6	TGTGCCAGCAGTTTAGCCCAGGGTCGAAATTCACCCCTCCACTTT	CASSLAQGRNSPLHF
few	TRBV12-3/TRBV12-4	NA	TRBJ1-4	TGTGCCAGCAGCAGTCCCTCGGCAAATGAAAAACTGTTTTTT	CASSSPSANEKLFF
few	TRBV27	NA	TRBJ2-7	TGTGCCAGCAGTTTATCTGGCTGGGGCGACGTGCAGTACTTC	CASSLSGWGDVQYF
NA	TRBV7-2	NA	TRBJ2-3	TGTGCCAGCAGGGTCAGTGGGGATAGCACAGATACGCAGTATTTT	CASRVSGDSTDTQYF
few	TRBV5-5	TRBD1	TRBJ1-6	TGTGCCAGCAGCTCCAGGGGGGGGAATTCACCCCTCCACTTT	CASSSRGGNSPLHF
NA	TRBV4-1	TRBD2	TRBJ2-5	TGCGCCAGCAGCATAGCGGGGGGTAGGGAGACCCAGTACTTC	CASSIAGGRETQYF
NA	TRBV7-9	TRBD1	TRBJ1-6	TGTGCCAGCAGCTTAAGACAGGGCACTTCACCCCTCCACTTT	CASSLRQGTSPLHF
NA	TRBV28	NA	TRBJ2-1	TGTGCCAGCAGTTTAAACAGCTACAATGAGCAGTTCTTC	CASSLNSYNEQFF
NA	TRBV12-3/TRBV12-4	NA	TRBJ1-3	TGTGCCAGCAGACCGGGGCTAGGCTCAAACACCATATATTTT	CASRPGLGSNTIYF
NA	TRBV5-1	NA	TRBJ1-1	TGCGCCAGCAGCTTGGTCTCAGTTGCTAACACTGAAGCTTTCTTT	CASSLVSVANTEAFF
NA	TRBV5-1	TRBD1	TRBJ1-6	TGCGCCAGCACCCCGGACAGGGGGAGGTCACCCCTCCACTTT	CASTPDRGRSPLHF
few	TRBV10-3	NA	TRBJ2-3	TGTGCCATCAGTCGTGCAGATACGCAGTATTTT	CAISRADTQYF
NA	TRBV15	NA	TRBJ2-5	TGTGCCACCAGCTTACGGTCAGAGACCCAGTACTTC	CATSLRSETQYF
NA	TRBV4-1	NA	TRBJ1-3	TGCGCCAGCAGGGAGGGAAACACCATATATTTT	CASREGNTIYF
NA	TRBV9	NA	TRBJ2-1	TGTGCCAGCAGTCCTGGCCGGGGGGCCAAGGAGGGTGGGCAGTTCTTC	CASSPGRGAKEGGQFF
few	TRBV27	NA	TRBJ2-2	TGTGCCAGCGGGGAGTGGCCAGGGCTCACCGGGGAGCTGTTTTTT	CASGEWPGLTGELFF
NA	TRBV7-3	TRBD1	TRBJ1-2	TGTGCCAGCAGCTTGGGGCCAGGGACAGGGAATGGCTACACCTTC	CASSLGPGTGNGYTF
NA	TRBV7-8	NA	TRBJ1-4	TGTGCCAGCAGCTTAGTGAGACAGTTGGGAAGTGAAAAACTGTTTTTT	CASSLVRQLGSEKLFF
few	TRBV6-5	NA	TRBJ2-5	TGTGCCAGCAGTTATGTGGGGGGGCTCAAGAGAGAGACCCAGTACTTC	CASSYVGGLKRETQYF
NA	TRBV27	NA	TRBJ1-1	TGTGCCAGCAGACAGGGATACACTGAAGCTTTCTTT	CASRQGYTEAFF
once	TRBV12-3/TRBV12-4	TRBD1	TRBJ2-5	TGTGCCAGCAGTTTAGCGCTTTCCGGATCAGGGGGCTCGGAGACCCAGTACTTC	CASSLALSGSGGSETQYF
NA	TRBV20-1	TRBD2	TRBJ2-3	TGCAGTGCTGGGACTACCAGCACAGATACGCAGTATTTT	CSAGTTSTDTQYF
NA	TRBV20-1	TRBD2	TRBJ2-7	TGCAGTGCTAGAGATCCGACTAGCGGGGGCTACGAGCAGTACTTC	CSARDPTSGGYEQYF
NA	TRBV6-5	TRBD2	TRBJ2-1	TGTGCCAGCAGTTATGCTAGCGGGGGGGGAAGTTTCTACAATGAGCAGTTCTTC	CASSYASGGGSFYNEQFF
NA	TRBV5-1	NA	TRBJ2-2	TGCGCCAGCAGCTTGGCGGGGGCCACCACCGGGGAGCTGTTTTTT	CASSLAGATTGELFF
NA	TRBV9	NA	TRBJ1-6	TGTGCCAGCAGCCTCCGGGAAAGCAATTCACCCCTCCACTTT	CASSLRESNSPLHF
few	TRBV20-1	TRBD1	TRBJ2-3	TGCAGTGGTAAGACCCGGTCGGGACAGGGACACCCAGATACGCAGTATTTT	CSGKTRSGQGHPDTQYF
few	TRBV2	TRBD1	TRBJ2-5	TGTGCCGGACAGGACCCGACGGACAGTCCTCAAGAGACCCAGTACTTC	CAGQDPTDSPQETQYF
few	TRBV5-8	NA	TRBJ2-1	TGTGCCAGCAGCCCTCGACTCTCTAGAGGAAATGAGCAGTTCTTC	CASSPRLSRGNEQFF
NA	TRBV11-2	TRBD1	TRBJ2-5	TGTGCCAGCAGAAGGGACAGGGCTGAGACCCAGTACTTC	CASRRDRAETQYF
few	TRBV5-6	NA	TRBJ2-4	TGTGCCAGCAGCTTCATCCCGACCACCACCCTAAAAAACATTCAGTACTTC	CASSFIPTTTLKNIQYF
NA	TRBV4-3	NA	TRBJ2-2	TGCGCCAGCAGCCGAATCATCGGTTCGAACACCGGGGAGCTGTTTTTT	CASSRIIGSNTGELFF
NA	TRBV28	NA	TRBJ1-4	TGTGCCACAACCGGAAGGTTTGCAACTAATGAAAAACTGTTTTTT	CATTGRFATNEKLFF
many	TRBV29-1	NA	TRBJ2-7	TGCAGCGTTGAACCTAGGGGAGGAAGGTTGGAGCAGTACTTC	CSVEPRGGRLEQYF
NA	TRBV11-1	NA	TRBJ1-1	TGTGCCAGCAGCTACCCCCGGGGGCAGGGTGGCGTAAACACTGAAGCTTTCTTT	CASSYPRGQGGVNTEAFF
NA	TRBV20-1	TRBD2	TRBJ2-3	TGCAGTGCTAGAGATCCAGAGCGGGGTAGCGATACGCAGTATTTT	CSARDPERGSDTQYF